This TCR beta chain derives from a study of blood T cell repertoires in COVID-19. Germline CDR1 reads MDHEN; CDR2 reads SYDVKM. V lost 5 bases to trimming and J lost 5 bases; unmatched junction nucleotides: 7. The CDR3 has 14 residues. The authors' processing: Reference gene primer amplification yielded estimated nucleated cell counts. TCRdb keeps only in-frame clones here, not all; method: immunoSEQ multiplex PCR. From that table come the V and J calls and clone size; the DNA was used to work out D and trimming. The table includes about 170,000 clones, about four fifths detected once. The clonotype was recovered from an elderly woman with active or convalescent COVID-19. Sequencing input: peripheral blood. The chain has TRBV28 and TRBJ1-1, with 8 bases matching TRBD1. The CDR3 DNA is TGTGCCAGCAGTGAATACAGGGGGAGGACTGAAGCTTTCTTT. Translated: CASSEYRGRTEAFF. The full variable domain, its missing parts supplied by reference TRBV28 and TRBJ1-1, is DVKVTQSSRYLVKRTGEKVFLECVQDMDHENMFWYRQDPGLGLRLIYFSYDVKMKEKGDIPEGYSVSREKKERFSLILESASTNQTSMYLCASSEYRGRTEAFFGQGTRLTVV.